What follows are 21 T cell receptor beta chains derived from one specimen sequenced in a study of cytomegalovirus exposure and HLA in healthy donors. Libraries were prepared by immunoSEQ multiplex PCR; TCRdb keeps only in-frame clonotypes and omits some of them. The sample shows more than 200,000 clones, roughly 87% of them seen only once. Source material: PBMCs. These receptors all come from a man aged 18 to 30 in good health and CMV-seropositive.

The CDR3 region has the DNA TGTGCCAGCAGCACTTCAGGGGCGAGGCGGGAGTCTGACGAGCAGTACTTC. Translating gives CASSTSGARRESDEQYF. The chain is built from TRBV7-9 and TRBJ2-7, with D possibly TRBD2 on 7 matching bases. V lost 5 bases, J lost 5 bases, and 25 bases lay in between. Germline assignment: CDR1 SEHNR and CDR2 FQNEAQ (reference sequence). CDR3 length equals 17 residues.

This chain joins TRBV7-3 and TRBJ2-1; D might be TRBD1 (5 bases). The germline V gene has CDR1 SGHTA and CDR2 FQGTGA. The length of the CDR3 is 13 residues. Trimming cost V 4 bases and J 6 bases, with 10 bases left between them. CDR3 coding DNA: TGTGCCAGCAGCTCCAGGGTAAGCAATGAGCAGTTCTTC. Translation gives CASSSRVSNEQFF.

The CDR3 region has the DNA TGCAGCGTTACAGGGGGCGCGGACACCGGGGAGCTGTTTTTT. Translating gives CSVTGGADTGELFF. The chain employs TRBV29-1 and TRBJ2-2, with TRBD1 identical over 9 bases. Germline V gives CDR1 SQVTM, CDR2 ANQGSEA. This CDR3 spans 14 amino acids. Trimming removed 5 bases from V and 3 bases from J; junction bases left unmatched: 4.

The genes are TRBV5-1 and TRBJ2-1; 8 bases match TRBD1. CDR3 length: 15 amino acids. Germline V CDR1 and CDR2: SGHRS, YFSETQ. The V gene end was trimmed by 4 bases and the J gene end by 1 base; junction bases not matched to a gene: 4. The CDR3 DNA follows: TGCGCCAGCAGCCTGACAGGGGAGTCCTACAATGAGCAGTTCTTC. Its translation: CASSLTGESYNEQFF.

CDR3 sequence reads: CASSPQISDTQYF. CDR3 sequence (DNA): TGCGCCAGCAGCCCCCAGATCTCAGATACGCAGTATTTT. The genes are TRBV5-1 and TRBJ2-3; no clear D. CDR1 SGHRS and CDR2 YFSETQ come from the germline V gene. The V end was cut by 4 bases, the J end by 4 bases, with 10 bases between. The CDR3 covers 13 residues.

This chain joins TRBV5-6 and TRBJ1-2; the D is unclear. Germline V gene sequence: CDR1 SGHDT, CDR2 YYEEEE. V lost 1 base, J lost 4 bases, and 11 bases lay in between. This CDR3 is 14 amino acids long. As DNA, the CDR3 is TGTGCCAGCAGCTTGCTTGGGTTTACCTATGGCTACACCTTC. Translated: CASSLLGFTYGYTF.

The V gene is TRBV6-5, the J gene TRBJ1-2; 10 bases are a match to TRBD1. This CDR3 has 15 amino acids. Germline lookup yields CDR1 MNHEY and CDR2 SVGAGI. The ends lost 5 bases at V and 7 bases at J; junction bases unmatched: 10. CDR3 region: CASSISRDRGSGYTF. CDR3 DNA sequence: TGTGCCAGCAGTATTTCGCGGGACAGGGGAAGTGGCTACACCTTC.

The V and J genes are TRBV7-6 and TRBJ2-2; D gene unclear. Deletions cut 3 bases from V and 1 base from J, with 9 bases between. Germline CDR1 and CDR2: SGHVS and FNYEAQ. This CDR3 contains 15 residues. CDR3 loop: CASSFFPENTGELFF. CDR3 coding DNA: TGTGCCAGCAGCTTTTTCCCAGAGAACACCGGGGAGCTGTTTTTT.

The chain's CDR3 is CASSSNSGSSYEQYF. The CDR3 bases are TGTGCCAGCAGCTCCAATAGCGGCAGCTCCTACGAGCAGTACTTC. The rearrangement joins TRBV11-2 to TRBJ2-7; the D gene is possibly TRBD2 (6 bases). The CDR3 extends over 15 amino acids. The germline CDR1 and CDR2 sequences are SGHAT and FQNNGV. V gave up 4 bases and J gave up 0 bases, with 13 bases separating them. Full variable domain (outside the CDR3, taken from reference TRBV11-2 and TRBJ2-7): EAGVAQSPRYKIIEKRQSVAFWCNPISGHATLYWYQQILGQGPKLLIQFQNNGVVDDSQLPKDRFSAERLKGVDSTLKIQPAKLEDSAVYLCASSSNSGSSYEQYFGPGTRLTVT.

The CDR3 loop reads CASKTAGYTEAFF. CDR3 DNA: TGTGCCAGCAAGACAGCGGGTTACACTGAAGCTTTCTTT. J is TRBJ1-1 and V is TRBV28; TRBD1 might be the D (5 bases). Trimming removed 7 bases at V and 3 bases at J, with 12 bases between. In germline, CDR1 is MDHEN, CDR2 SYDVKM. The CDR3 covers 13 residues.

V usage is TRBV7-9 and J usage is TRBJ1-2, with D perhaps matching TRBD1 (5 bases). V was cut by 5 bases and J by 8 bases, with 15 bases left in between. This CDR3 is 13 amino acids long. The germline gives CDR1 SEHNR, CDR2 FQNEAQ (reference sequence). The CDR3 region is CASSLEAGAGYTF. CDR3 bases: TGTGCCAGCAGCCTAGAGGCCGGGGCGGGCTACACCTTC.

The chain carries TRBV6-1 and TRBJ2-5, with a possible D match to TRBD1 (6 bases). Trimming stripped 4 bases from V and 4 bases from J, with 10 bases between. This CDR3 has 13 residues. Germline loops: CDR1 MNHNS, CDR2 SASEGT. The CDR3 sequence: CASSAQGRETQYF. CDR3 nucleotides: TGTGCCAGCAGTGCACAGGGTAGAGAGACCCAGTACTTC.

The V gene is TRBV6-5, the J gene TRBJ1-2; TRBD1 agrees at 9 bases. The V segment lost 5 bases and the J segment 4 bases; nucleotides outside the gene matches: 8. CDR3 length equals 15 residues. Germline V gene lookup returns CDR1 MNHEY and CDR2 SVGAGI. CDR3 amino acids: CASSRDRVVGYGYTF. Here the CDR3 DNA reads TGTGCCAGCAGTAGGGACAGGGTCGTTGGCTATGGCTACACCTTC.

The CDR3 reads CSGDDAYNEQFF. The CDR3 DNA follows: TGCAGCGGGGACGACGCCTACAATGAGCAGTTCTTC. The J gene is TRBJ2-1, the V gene TRBV29-1; D is possibly TRBD1 or TRBD2 (5 bases each). Germline V gives CDR1 SQVTM, CDR2 ANQGSEA. This CDR3 has 12 residues. Trimming removed 7 bases from V and 2 bases from J, with 9 bases in between.

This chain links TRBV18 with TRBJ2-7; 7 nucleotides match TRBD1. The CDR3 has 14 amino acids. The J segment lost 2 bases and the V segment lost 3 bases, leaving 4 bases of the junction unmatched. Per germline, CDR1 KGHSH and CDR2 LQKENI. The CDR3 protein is CASSPDRSTYEQYF. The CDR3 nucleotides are TGTGCCAGCTCACCGGACAGGTCTACCTACGAGCAGTACTTC.

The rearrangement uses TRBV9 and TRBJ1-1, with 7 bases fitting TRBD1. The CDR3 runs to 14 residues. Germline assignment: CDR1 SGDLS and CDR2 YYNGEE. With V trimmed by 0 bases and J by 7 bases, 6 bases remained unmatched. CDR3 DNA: TGTGCCAGCAGCGTAGGAGGGGGCACTGGTGAAGCTTTCTTT. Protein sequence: CASSVGGGTGEAFF.

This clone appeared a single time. Written as DNA, the CDR3 is TGTGCCTCAGGCCGCGGAAGGGGACAAGAGACCCAGTACTTC. Translated, it gives CASGRGRGQETQYF. The chain is built from TRBV19 and TRBJ2-5, with a weak D call TRBD1 (5 bases). Germline-derived CDR1 and CDR2 are LNHDA and SQIVND (reference sequence). The CDR3 is 14 amino acids. The ends were cut back, 11 bases at V and 2 bases at J, with 18 bases in the middle.

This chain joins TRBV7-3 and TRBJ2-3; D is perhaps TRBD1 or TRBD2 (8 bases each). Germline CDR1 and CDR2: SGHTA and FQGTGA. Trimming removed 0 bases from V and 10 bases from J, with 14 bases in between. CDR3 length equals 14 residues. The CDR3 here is CASSLTSGTGAQYF. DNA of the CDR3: TGTGCCAGCAGCTTAACTAGCGGGACAGGTGCGCAGTATTTT. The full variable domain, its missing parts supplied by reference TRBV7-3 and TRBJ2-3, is GAGVSQTPSNKVTEKGKYVELRCDPISGHTALYWYRQSLGQGPEFLIYFQGTGAADDSGLPNDRFFAVRPEGSVSTLKIQRTERGDSAVYLCASSLTSGTGAQYFGPGTRLTVL.

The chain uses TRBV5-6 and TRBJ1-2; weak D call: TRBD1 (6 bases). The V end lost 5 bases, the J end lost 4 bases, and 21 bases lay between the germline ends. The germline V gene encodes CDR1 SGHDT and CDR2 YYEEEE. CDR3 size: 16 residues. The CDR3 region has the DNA TGTGCCAGCAGACCCCTTCGGGGGCCGCAGGTCTATGGCTACACCTTC. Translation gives CASRPLRGPQVYGYTF.

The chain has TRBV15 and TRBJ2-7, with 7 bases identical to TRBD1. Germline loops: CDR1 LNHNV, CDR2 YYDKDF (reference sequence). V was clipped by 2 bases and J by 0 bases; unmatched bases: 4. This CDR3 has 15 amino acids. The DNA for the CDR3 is TGTGCCACCAGCAGACGTCGGGACAGCTCCTACGAGCAGTACTTC. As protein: CATSRRRDSSYEQYF.

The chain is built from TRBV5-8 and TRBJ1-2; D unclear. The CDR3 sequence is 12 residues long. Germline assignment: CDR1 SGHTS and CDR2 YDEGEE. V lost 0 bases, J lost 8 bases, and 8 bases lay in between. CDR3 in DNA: TGTGCCAGCAGCTTGGAGGGCTGGGGCTACACCTTC. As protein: CASSLEGWGYTF.